Below are 20 T cell receptor beta chains sequenced from a single sample in a study of CD8 T cells in ankylosing spondylitis. Regarding the study as a whole: Ankylosing spondylitis blood appeared to be characterized by a TCR beta motif of roughly eight highly homologous variants.

TCRdb reanalysed the 5' RACE reads using MiXCR and keeps one entry per CDR3 protein. In the table there are a few hundred thousand distinct CDR3 sequences, around 24% of which are singletons. No antigen has been assigned to these receptors. Specimen: blood, either unsorted or a sorted T cell fraction (not recorded which). All receptors come from a male donor with ankylosing spondylitis.

V and J are TRBV18 and TRBJ1-1; unclear D gene. This CDR3 has 12 residues. Germline lookup yields CDR1 KGHSH and CDR2 LQKENI. V lost 8 bases and J lost 3, with 10 bases in between. The CDR3 loop reads CASARQDTEAFF. CDR3 sequence (DNA): TGTGCCAGCGCTAGGCAGGACACTGAAGCTTTCTTT.

V gene TRBV15 combines with J gene TRBJ2-5; the D call may be TRBD1 or TRBD2 (5 bases each). V was cut by 4 bases and J by 2 bases, with 8 bases left in between. CDR1 is LNHNV, CDR2 YYDKDF, per germline (reference sequence). The CDR3 is 13 residues long. CDR3 sequence: CATSIWGQETQYF. In DNA, the CDR3 is TGTGCCACCAGCATCTGGGGGCAAGAGACCCAGTACTTC.

This clonotype turned up a few times. The chain carries TRBV24-1 and TRBJ1-2; D unresolved. Trimming cost V 3 bases and J 2 bases, with 9 bases left between them. This CDR3 contains 14 residues. CDR1 is KGHDR and CDR2 is SFDVKD in the germline V gene. CDR3 bases: TGTGCCACCAGTGATCCCCCCAGGAACTATGGCTACACCTTC. Translating gives CATSDPPRNYGYTF.

This clonotype showed up just a few times. The J gene is TRBJ1-4, the V gene TRBV5-1; maybe TRBD1 (5 bases). CDR3 length: 14 amino acids. The V end was cut by 4 bases, the J end by 5 bases, with 12 bases between. Germline V gives CDR1 SGHRS, CDR2 YFSETQ. CDR3 nucleotide sequence: TGCGCCAGCAGCCCTGGGACGGACAATGAAAAACTGTTTTTT. It is translated as CASSPGTDNEKLFF.

This clonotype was observed a handful of times. The rearrangement links TRBV29-1 to TRBJ1-4, with no clear D. With 7 bases removed from V and 8 bases from J, the gap between germline ends came to 17 bases. The germline gives CDR1 SQVTM, CDR2 ANQGSEA. The length of the CDR3 is 13 residues. CDR3 DNA: TGCAGCGCGTGGTCTCCTATGGGCGAAAAACTGTTTTTT. Translated: CSAWSPMGEKLFF. The whole variable domain, filled in from reference TRBV29-1 and TRBJ1-4, reads SAVISQKPSRDICQRGTSLTIQCQVDSQVTMMFWYRQQPGQSLTLIATANQGSEATYESGFVIDKFPISRPNLTFSTLTVSNMSPEDSSIYLCSAWSPMGEKLFFGSGTQLSVL.

This clonotype was observed a few times. The chain recombines TRBV12-3 or TRBV12-4 with TRBJ2-1, with 10 nucleotides matching TRBD2. The CDR3 has 17 amino acids. The ends lost 5 bases at V and 1 base at J; junction bases unmatched: 8. CDR3 protein: CASSLPGLATSYNEQFF. The CDR3 DNA reads TGTGCCAGCAGTCTCCCGGGACTAGCGACTTCCTACAATGAGCAGTTCTTC.

J is TRBJ2-3 and V is TRBV7-2; TRBD2 matches at 8 bases. The CDR3 extends over 14 amino acids. J lost 4 bases, V lost 2 bases, and 2 bases had no gene match. Germline V gene data show CDR1 as SGHTA and CDR2 as FQGNSA. The CDR3 DNA follows: TGTGCCAGCAGCTTAAGCGGGGGCCCAGATACGCAGTATTTT. It translates to CASSLSGGPDTQYF. Supplemented by reference TRBV7-2 and TRBJ2-3, the full variable domain reads GAGVSQSPSNKVTEKGKDVELRCDPISGHTALYWYRQSLGQGLEFLIYFQGNSAPDKSGLPSDRFSAERTGGSVSTLTIQRTQQEDSAVYLCASSLSGGPDTQYFGPGTRLTVL.

This clonotype occurred a few times. The rearrangement uses TRBV20-1 and TRBJ1-1; tentative D call: TRBD1 (6 bases). There are 13 residues in the CDR3. CDR1 DFQATT and CDR2 SNEGSKA come from the germline V gene (reference sequence). Trimming removed 1 base from V and 5 bases from J, with 11 bases in between. The CDR3 coding sequence is TGCAGTGCTAGAGGGGGGGCGCGTACTGAAGCTTTCTTT. Its translation: CSARGGARTEAFF.

The V gene is TRBV12-3 or TRBV12-4, the J gene TRBJ1-5; 7 bases are a match to TRBD1. CDR3 size: 16 residues. Trimming removed 1 base from V and 1 base from J; junction bases left unmatched: 4. The CDR3 sequence: CASSLEGTESNQPQHF. CDR3 DNA: TGTGCCAGCAGTTTAGAAGGGACAGAGAGCAATCAGCCCCAGCATTTT.

A few counts support this clonotype. V and J are TRBV29-1 and TRBJ2-7; 11 nucleotides align to TRBD1. The germline V gene encodes CDR1 SQVTM and CDR2 ANQGSEA. The CDR3 is made up of 13 amino acids. V gave up 4 bases and J gave up 5 bases; unmatched junction bases: 4. This chain's CDR3 is CSVVWTGGDEQYF. The CDR3 DNA sequence: TGCAGCGTTGTATGGACAGGGGGCGACGAGCAGTACTTC.

This chain links TRBV19 with TRBJ2-1, with 7 bases fitting TRBD2. The germline gives CDR1 LNHDA, CDR2 SQIVND (reference sequence). The CDR3 totals 14 residues. J was trimmed by 9 bases and V by 6 bases; bases with no gene match: 11. The CDR3: CASREAGPMPEQFF. The CDR3 region has the DNA TGTGCCAGTAGAGAAGCGGGACCTATGCCTGAGCAGTTCTTC.

This clonotype was seen a handful of times. V and J are TRBV20-1 and TRBJ2-3, with D perhaps being TRBD1 or TRBD2 (5 bases each). Germline CDR1 is DFQATT and CDR2 is SNEGSKA (reference sequence). V lost 3 bases and J 3 bases, leaving 19 bases between the germline ends. The CDR3 runs 16 residues. The CDR3 coding sequence is TGCAGTGCTAGGGGGGATCGTAAAGGGGAGACAGATACGCAGTATTTT. This codes for CSARGDRKGETDTQYF.

This clonotype was seen only a few times. The chain combines TRBV6-2 or TRBV6-3 with TRBJ2-7; the match to TRBD1 covers 7 bases. CDR3 length: 16 amino acids. Germline-derived CDR1 and CDR2 are MNHEY and SVGEGT. V trimming: 0 bases; J trimming: 3 bases; junction bases outside the gene matches: 8. The CDR3 DNA is TGTGCCAGCAGTTACTCGGACAGGAGAGAACTCTACGAGCAGTACTTC. Amino acid sequence: CASSYSDRRELYEQYF.

The chain links TRBV14 to TRBJ1-4; D is perhaps TRBD1 (6 bases). V lost 4 bases to trimming and J lost 8 bases, with 17 bases between them. This CDR3 has 15 residues. Germline CDR1 reads SGHDN; CDR2 reads FVKESK. CDR3 nucleotides: TGTGCCAGCAGCCCCCGGGTAGGGGGTCGGGAAAAACTGTTTTTT. Translating it yields CASSPRVGGREKLFF.

This clonotype showed up just a few times. V is TRBV5-1 and J is TRBJ2-2, with 7 bases identical to TRBD1. The V gene's germline CDR1 is SGHRS and CDR2 YFSETQ. The ends lost 1 base at V and 1 base at J; junction bases unmatched: 1. The CDR3 has 15 amino acids. For the CDR3, the DNA is TGCGCCAGCAGCTTGCGGGACAGGAACACCGGGGAGCTGTTTTTT. This encodes CASSLRDRNTGELFF.

The J gene is TRBJ2-1, the V gene TRBV21-1; TRBD2, the D gene given by the table, was not confirmed from the DNA. TRBV21-1 is a known pseudogene. The CDR3 is 14 amino acids. The CDR3 nucleotides read TGTGCCAGCAGCAGGACTAGCGGGATTGATGAGCAGTTCTTC. Residues: CASSRTSGIDEQFF.

The V call is TRBV18, the J call TRBJ1-2, with D possibly being TRBD1 (5 bases). Between the trimmed V and J ends, which lost 3 bases and 8 bases, there was a span of 19 bases. This CDR3 spans 15 amino acids. Germline CDR1 and CDR2: KGHSH and LQKENI. The CDR3 DNA follows: TGTGCCAGCTCACCGACAGCTATGATAGAAAGAGGCTACACCTTC. This translates into CASSPTAMIERGYTF.

This chain links TRBV12-3 or TRBV12-4 with TRBJ2-3; D remains unclear. The V and J ends lost 0 bases and 2 bases respectively, with 9 bases between them. The length of the CDR3 is 15 residues. The DNA of the CDR3 is TGTGCCAGCAGTTTAGCATATGGAGCCACAGATACGCAGTATTTT. Protein product: CASSLAYGATDTQYF.

The rearrangement links TRBV7-3 to TRBJ2-1; TRBD2 is a possible D gene (5 bases). Germline V gene data show CDR1 as SGHTA and CDR2 as FQGTGA. Trimming cost V 5 bases and J 3 bases, with 11 bases left between them. The CDR3 extends over 14 amino acids. CDR3 amino acids: CASSRPGIYNEQFF. The CDR3 DNA sequence: TGTGCCAGCAGCCGCCCCGGGATCTACAATGAGCAGTTCTTC.

In this sample, this clonotype turned up a few times. The J gene is TRBJ1-2, the V gene TRBV20-1; D gene ambiguous. This CDR3 has 11 amino acids. The V and J ends lost 7 bases and 7 bases respectively, with 13 bases between them. The germline gives CDR1 DFQATT, CDR2 SNEGSKA (reference sequence). The CDR3 is CSERRVSGYTF. The DNA for the CDR3 is TGCAGTGAAAGACGAGTTTCTGGCTACACCTTC.